This T cell receptor (beta chain) emerged from a study of technical replicates of blood from several donors. Germline CDR1 is SEHNR and CDR2 is FQNEAQ (reference sequence). The V gene lost 0 bases and the J gene lost 2 bases, with 11 bases spanning the gap. CDR3 size: 16 residues. Here immunoSEQ multiplex PCR was the method, and the copy in TCRdb shows in-frame clones only, minus some. The table lists tens of thousands of clones, 80% to 95% of them singletons. The sequence derives from a human donor in good health. Some clones in this sample may be carry-over from other donors' samples. The sequencing sample was made of T cells isolated from PBMCs. The chain joins TRBV7-9 to TRBJ1-5; TRBD1 might be the D (6 bases). The CDR3 spells CASSLATGLGNQPQHF. CDR3 bases: TGTGCCAGCAGCTTAGCAACAGGGTTAGGCAATCAGCCCCAGCATTTT.